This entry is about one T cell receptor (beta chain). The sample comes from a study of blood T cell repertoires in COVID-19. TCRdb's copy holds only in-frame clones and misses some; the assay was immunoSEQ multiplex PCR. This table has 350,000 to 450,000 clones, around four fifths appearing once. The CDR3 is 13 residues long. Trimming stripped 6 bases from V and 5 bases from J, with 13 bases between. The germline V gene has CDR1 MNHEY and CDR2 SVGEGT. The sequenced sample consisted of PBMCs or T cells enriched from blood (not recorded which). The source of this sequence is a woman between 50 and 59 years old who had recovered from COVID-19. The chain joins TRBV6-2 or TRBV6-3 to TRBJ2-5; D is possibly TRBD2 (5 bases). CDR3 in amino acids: CASSRGLGETQYF. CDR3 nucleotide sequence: TGTGCCAGCAGCCGAGGACTTGGGGAGACCCAGTACTTC.